Below are 24 T cell receptor beta chains sequenced from a single sample in a study of blood T cell repertoires in COVID-19. Profiling relied on immunoSEQ multiplex PCR, and the TCRdb table lists in-frame clones only, not all of them. The sample yields more than 200,000 clones, around nine tenths seen once. The material sequenced was peripheral blood. Source of these receptors: a woman aged 60-75 years with COVID-19, enrolled during active disease.

The rearrangement uses TRBV5-1 and TRBJ2-6; TRBD2 agrees at 10 bases. There are 17 residues in the CDR3. V lost 0 bases to trimming and J lost 2 bases; unmatched junction nucleotides: 2. The germline V gene encodes CDR1 SGHRS and CDR2 YFSETQ. This chain's CDR3 is CASSLEGLAAGANVLTF. The CDR3 coding sequence is TGCGCCAGCAGCTTGGAAGGACTAGCGGCTGGGGCCAACGTCCTGACTTTC.

The chain joins TRBV19 to TRBJ2-2; TRBD1 matches at 8 bases. Per the germline V gene, CDR1 is LNHDA and CDR2 is SQIVND (reference sequence). V gave up 8 bases and J gave up 4 bases; unmatched junction bases: 6. The CDR3 contains 14 residues. The CDR3 loop reads CASVGQAGTGELFF. The CDR3 DNA is TGTGCCAGTGTGGGACAGGCGGGCACCGGGGAGCTGTTTTTT.

This chain joins TRBV29-1 and TRBJ2-1; D is perhaps TRBD1 (6 bases). The CDR3 has 17 amino acids. The V gene's germline CDR1 is SQVTM and CDR2 ANQGSEA. Trimming cost V 7 bases and J 0 bases, with 22 bases left between them. The CDR3 bases are TGCAGCGCCACGGGACAACTATTGGAGTACTCCTACAATGAGCAGTTCTTC. Translation gives CSATGQLLEYSYNEQFF.

The chain links TRBV18 to TRBJ1-4; the match to TRBD1 covers 7 bases. Losses at the gene ends were 4 bases for V and 5 bases for J; bases not matched to a gene: 10. Germline CDR1 KGHSH, CDR2 LQKENI. The CDR3 spans 16 residues. The CDR3 DNA reads as TGTGCCAGCTCACTCTCTTCGACAGGGATAAATGAAAAACTGTTTTTT. Encoded protein: CASSLSSTGINEKLFF.

The chain uses TRBV6-1 and TRBJ2-7; the D is unclear. CDR1 and CDR2 (germline): MNHNS, SASEGT. Trimming took 3 bases from V and 3 from J, leaving 6 bases between them. CDR3 length equals 12 residues. The CDR3 coding sequence is TGTGCCAGCAGTGACAGTATCTACGAGCAGTACTTC. Encoded protein: CASSDSIYEQYF.

This chain uses TRBV7-9 with TRBJ1-6, with 8 bases fitting TRBD1. This CDR3 has 18 residues. Germline V lookup: CDR1 SEHNR, CDR2 FQNEAQ (reference sequence). Trimming cost V 2 bases and J 4 bases; bases outside gene matches: 10. This CDR3 reads CASSLTAGGVPYNSPLHF. CDR3 in DNA: TGTGCCAGCAGCTTAACGGCAGGGGGCGTCCCATATAATTCACCCCTCCACTTT.

V and J are TRBV30 and TRBJ1-6; D might be TRBD1 (6 bases). The CDR3 covers 13 residues. The V end was cut by 2 bases, the J end by 7 bases, with 9 bases between. Germline CDR1 GTSNPN, CDR2 SVGIG (reference sequence). CDR3 region: CAWSLGANSPLHF. The CDR3 bases are TGTGCCTGGAGTCTGGGGGCCAATTCACCCCTCCACTTT.

V gene TRBV7-8 combines with J gene TRBJ2-1; 10 nucleotides match TRBD2. After removal of 11 bases from V and 8 bases from J, the junction contained 24 bases not matched to a gene. Germline V gene sequence: CDR1 SGHVS, CDR2 FQNEAQ. The length of the CDR3 is 18 residues. The CDR3 DNA follows: TGTGCCGCACGGGGACAGAAACGTTCTAGCGGGAGTAAAGATGAGCAGTTCTTC. Its protein is CAARGQKRSSGSKDEQFF.

J is TRBJ1-1 and V is TRBV27; TRBD1 matches at 8 bases. V shed 7 bases and J 1 base; nucleotides not matched to a gene: 11. The CDR3 totals 16 residues. Germline V gene lookup returns CDR1 MNHEY and CDR2 SMNVEV (reference sequence). CDR3 sequence reads: CASNTLTGTGNTEAFF. DNA of the CDR3: TGTGCCAGCAACACGCTTACCGGGACAGGGAACACTGAAGCTTTCTTT.

The chain carries TRBV27 and TRBJ1-5; no clear D gene. Deletions cut 6 bases from V and 7 bases from J, with 13 bases between. This CDR3 is built from 13 residues. Germline CDR1 and CDR2: MNHEY and SMNVEV (reference sequence). The CDR3 is CASSPRLEQPQHF. CDR3 nucleotides: TGTGCCAGCAGCCCTAGGCTTGAACAGCCCCAGCATTTT.

CDR3 in amino acids: CASRLTSARHNEQFF. The CDR3 region has the DNA TGCGCCAGCAGACTCACTAGCGCCCGGCACAATGAGCAGTTCTTC. This chain joins TRBV5-1 and TRBJ2-1, with TRBD2 matching over 7 bases. Germline loops: CDR1 SGHRS, CDR2 YFSETQ. The V and J ends lost 5 bases and 5 bases, in that order; junction bases with no gene match: 10. The CDR3 runs 15 residues.

The chain employs TRBV5-1 and TRBJ2-7; 11 nucleotides agree with TRBD2. J lost 3 bases, V lost 4 bases, and 9 bases had no gene match. Germline V gene lookup returns CDR1 SGHRS and CDR2 YFSETQ. This CDR3 comprises 16 residues. CDR3 protein: CASSTSTSGSVYEQYF. Written as DNA, the CDR3 is TGCGCCAGCAGCACCAGTACTAGCGGGAGCGTCTACGAGCAGTACTTC.

The V gene is TRBV10-2, the J gene TRBJ1-1; 8 bases agree with TRBD1. The CDR3 runs to 13 residues. From germline, CDR1 is WSHSY and CDR2 SAAADI. V dropped 4 bases and J dropped 4; count of bases not matched to a gene: 2. This CDR3 reads CASSGRGPTEAFF. The CDR3 DNA reads as TGCGCCAGCAGTGGCAGGGGGCCCACTGAAGCTTTCTTT.

This clone showed up just once. This chain uses TRBV18 with TRBJ2-1, with a weak D call TRBD2 (6 bases). Per germline, CDR1 KGHSH and CDR2 LQKENI. The ends were cut back, 8 bases at V and 10 bases at J, with 18 bases in the middle. This CDR3 contains 13 residues. As DNA, the CDR3 is TGTGCCAGCCAAAAACTAGCTCCCCCGGAGCAGTTCTTC. This sequence encodes CASQKLAPPEQFF.

The chain joins TRBV6-5 to TRBJ1-1; 8 bases map to TRBD1. The CDR3 covers 13 residues. CDR1 and CDR2 from the germline V gene are MNHEY and SVGAGI. V trimming: 10 bases; J trimming: 1 base; junction bases outside the gene matches: 5. CDR3 bases: TGTGCCACCCGGGACAGGCGGAACACTGAAGCTTTCTTT. It translates to CATRDRRNTEAFF.

CDR3 DNA: TGCAGCGCCGAAGGAGGTAGAATGGACACTGAAGCTTTCTTT. Translation gives CSAEGGRMDTEAFF. The rearrangement links TRBV29-1 to TRBJ1-1; no clear D. CDR1 SQVTM and CDR2 ANQGSEA come from the germline V gene. The CDR3 contains 14 residues. The V and J ends lost 7 bases and 3 bases respectively, with 18 bases between them.

This chain connects TRBV2 to TRBJ1-6; D unclear. The length of the CDR3 is 16 residues. V was shortened by 3 bases and J by 0 bases, with 9 bases between the two germline ends. CDR1 is SNHLY and CDR2 is FYNNEI in the germline V gene. CDR3 protein: CASSDLGSSYNSPLHF. The CDR3 DNA sequence: TGTGCCAGCAGTGACTTAGGGAGCTCCTATAATTCACCCCTCCACTTT.

Written as DNA, the CDR3 is TGTGCCAGCAGTTACGACAGGGCGGCGGGAGGCTACACCTTC. Translated, it gives CASSYDRAAGGYTF. The chain recombines TRBV6-6 with TRBJ1-2; TRBD1 aligns across 7 bases. Trimming removed 2 bases from V and 8 bases from J; junction bases left unmatched: 8. The CDR3 is 14 amino acids. The germline V gene has CDR1 MNHNY and CDR2 SVGAGI (reference sequence).

The chain joins TRBV30 to TRBJ1-1, with 7 positions matching TRBD1. The germline gives CDR1 GTSNPN, CDR2 SVGIG (reference sequence). This CDR3 has 13 amino acids. J lost 2 bases, V lost 5 bases, and 5 bases had no gene match. The CDR3 here is CAWERGQNTEAFF. Written as DNA, the CDR3 is TGTGCCTGGGAGAGGGGGCAAAACACTGAAGCTTTCTTT.

This chain connects TRBV18 to TRBJ2-1; 8 nucleotides align to TRBD2. CDR1 and CDR2 from the germline V gene are KGHSH and LQKENI. The CDR3 consists of 15 residues. After removal of 2 bases from V and 7 bases from J, the junction contained 7 bases not matched to a gene. The CDR3 nucleotides are TGTGCCAGCTCACCAGGCAGCGGGAGCTTGAATGAGCAGTTCTTC. It codes for CASSPGSGSLNEQFF.

This clone is a singleton in its sample. The V call is TRBV5-8, the J call TRBJ1-5, with D perhaps matching TRBD1 (6 bases). V dropped 0 bases and J dropped 0 bases, with 10 bases sitting between them. CDR3 length: 16 residues. Per germline, CDR1 SGHTS and CDR2 YDEGEE. CDR3 loop: CASSLEGHPSNQPQHF. The CDR3 bases are TGTGCCAGCAGCTTGGAGGGACACCCTAGCAATCAGCCCCAGCATTTT.

The chain couples TRBV6-5 to TRBJ1-1, with D possibly being TRBD1 (6 bases). Trimming removed 7 bases at V and 2 bases at J, with 17 bases between. This CDR3 is built from 15 residues. Per the germline V gene, CDR1 is MNHEY and CDR2 is SVGAGI. The CDR3 coding sequence is TGTGCCAGCAATCCGACGACAGGCCCCAACACTGAAGCTTTCTTT. It is translated as CASNPTTGPNTEAFF.

The V call is TRBV5-4, the J call TRBJ2-5, with 11 bases matching TRBD2. CDR3 length: 16 amino acids. With V trimmed by 2 bases and J by 5 bases, 8 bases remained unmatched. Germline lookup yields CDR1 SGHNT and CDR2 YYREEE (reference sequence). The CDR3 DNA follows: TGTGCCAGCAGCTTCTCCGGGACTAGCGGTATGGAGACCCAGTACTTC. Encoded protein: CASSFSGTSGMETQYF.

The V call is TRBV6-5, the J call TRBJ1-4, with TRBD1 identical over 8 bases. V lost 5 bases, J lost 5 bases, and 7 bases stayed unmatched. CDR1 and CDR2 (germline): MNHEY, SVGAGI. The CDR3 covers 15 residues. The CDR3 loop is CASSPRQGINEKLFF. CDR3 sequence (DNA): TGTGCCAGCAGTCCCCGACAGGGGATAAATGAAAAACTGTTTTTT.